The T cell receptor (beta chain) described here comes from a study of blood T cell repertoires in COVID-19. Study information: The United States, Italy and Spain supplied acute and convalescent COVID-19 samples. Sample material is recorded as cDNA or gDNA derived from T cells, B-cell-depleted T cells, or PBMCs.

Per the original methods: Reference gene primer amplification gave nucleated cell count estimates. Libraries were prepared by immunoSEQ multiplex PCR; TCRdb keeps only in-frame clonotypes and omits some of them. V and J calls and clone size are as listed in that table; D and trimming were resolved from the DNA. Found here are 650,000 to 800,000 clones, around 89% of them singletons; the top ten hold 0.2% to 0.3%. Trimming took 5 bases from V and 4 from J, leaving 11 bases between them. The germline gives CDR1 MNHEY, CDR2 SMNVEV (reference sequence). The CDR3 totals 13 residues. Sequences were obtained from peripheral blood. The chain is built from TRBV27 and TRBJ1-2; D ambiguous. This clonotype was obtained from a woman between 18 and 29 years old with acute or convalescent COVID-19. CDR3 protein: CASSPAVSYGYTF. The CDR3 bases are TGTGCCAGCAGTCCCGCCGTCAGCTATGGCTACACCTTC.